This passage covers 16 T cell receptor beta chains from one sample sequenced in a study of T cell repertoires in cytomegalovirus infection. TCRdb used MiXCR to reprocess the reads, holding one entry per CDR3 protein. The data hold roughly 720,000 distinct CDR3 sequences, with roughly 35% observed a single time. The specimen was PBMCs. These receptors were collected from a human donor in good health (CMV status not recorded). Some clones in this sample may be carry-over from other donors' samples.

The V and J genes are TRBV19 and TRBJ2-3; TRBD2 aligns across 9 bases. After removal of 11 bases from V and 1 base from J, the junction contained 4 bases not matched to a gene. Germline V CDR1 and CDR2: LNHDA, SQIVND (reference sequence). There are 13 residues in the CDR3. CDR3 coding DNA: TGTGCCGCCCGGACTAGCGGCACAGATACGCAGTATTTT. Amino acids: CAARTSGTDTQYF.

V is TRBV24-1 and J is TRBJ2-7, with TRBD1 identical over 9 bases. The ends lost 3 bases at V and 3 bases at J; junction bases unmatched: 5. CDR3 length: 15 residues. Germline V CDR1 and CDR2: KGHDR, SFDVKD. In DNA, the CDR3 is TGTGCCACCAGTGATCCAGGGACAGGGAACTACGAGCAGTACTTC. It translates to CATSDPGTGNYEQYF.

This clonotype was counted many times. The V and J genes are TRBV4-1 and TRBJ1-6; no firm D call. The V gene lost 3 bases and the J gene lost 8 bases, with 11 bases spanning the gap. The germline V gene has CDR1 MGHRA and CDR2 YSYEKL. This CDR3 has 14 amino acids. The CDR3: CASSQEDGYSPLHF. The CDR3 DNA is TGCGCCAGCAGCCAGGAGGACGGTTATTCACCCCTCCACTTT.

This clonotype was seen many times. The V and J genes are TRBV7-2 and TRBJ2-1; weak D call: TRBD2 (5 bases). This CDR3 is built from 14 residues. Germline V gene lookup returns CDR1 SGHTA and CDR2 FQGNSA. V dropped 1 base and J dropped 8 bases, with 12 bases sitting between them. The CDR3 loop is CASSLVLVGHEQFF. The CDR3 coding sequence is TGTGCCAGCAGCTTAGTACTAGTTGGGCATGAGCAGTTCTTC.

The chain links TRBV12-3 or TRBV12-4 to TRBJ1-2; D not certain. The V gene lost 2 bases and the J gene lost 4 bases, with 14 bases spanning the gap. CDR3 length equals 15 residues. The CDR3 sequence is CASSLRAQDFYGYTF. The DNA of the CDR3 is TGTGCCAGCAGTTTAAGGGCTCAGGACTTCTATGGCTACACCTTC.

The V call is TRBV7-9, the J call TRBJ2-2; no clear D gene. Per germline, CDR1 SEHNR and CDR2 FQNEAQ (reference sequence). There are 19 residues in the CDR3. Trimming left V 2 bases short and J 0 bases short, with 19 bases between. The CDR3 loop is CASSLPANLDGANTGELFF. CDR3 in DNA: TGTGCCAGCAGCTTACCGGCGAACTTAGACGGAGCGAACACCGGGGAGCTGTTTTTT.

The V gene is TRBV28, the J gene TRBJ2-1, with TRBD2 identical over 7 bases. V dropped 3 bases and J dropped 4; count of bases not matched to a gene: 9. CDR3 length: 16 amino acids. Germline loops: CDR1 MDHEN, CDR2 SYDVKM. Here the CDR3 reads CASSLPHIGGYNEQFF. In DNA, the CDR3 is TGTGCCAGCAGTTTGCCACACATCGGGGGGTACAATGAGCAGTTCTTC.

This clonotype turned up a few times. V gene TRBV20-1 combines with J gene TRBJ2-5; D call uncertain. CDR3 length: 10 residues. V lost 0 bases and J lost 4, with 0 bases in between. Germline CDR1 and CDR2: DFQATT and SNEGSKA (reference sequence). CDR3 region: CSAREETQYF. In nucleotides, the CDR3 is TGCAGTGCTAGAGAAGAGACCCAGTACTTC.

This clonotype was seen more than once but under ten times. This chain joins TRBV7-2 and TRBJ2-2, with D perhaps TRBD2 (6 bases). This CDR3 is 14 amino acids long. V lost 3 bases and J lost 4, with 9 bases in between. Per the germline V gene, CDR1 is SGHTA and CDR2 is FQGNSA. CDR3 sequence reads: CASSFTSITGELFF. As DNA, the CDR3 is TGTGCCAGCAGCTTTACTAGCATCACCGGGGAGCTGTTTTTT.

The chain recombines TRBV15 with TRBJ1-1; TRBD1 aligns across 8 bases. Germline loops: CDR1 LNHNV, CDR2 YYDKDF (reference sequence). Unmatched junction bases numbered 8, after V lost 2 bases and J lost 6 bases. CDR3 size: 15 residues. CDR3 sequence reads: CATSRRGQGIPEAFF. The CDR3 region has the DNA TGTGCCACCAGCAGAAGAGGACAGGGAATCCCTGAAGCTTTCTTT.

The CDR3 coding sequence is TGTGCCAGCAGCTTACTCCGGGGACAGCCCTACGAGCAGTACTTC. Protein: CASSLLRGQPYEQYF. The chain uses TRBV7-8 and TRBJ2-7, with 7 positions matching TRBD1. V trimming: 2 bases; J trimming: 2 bases; junction bases outside the gene matches: 6. The germline CDR1 and CDR2 sequences are SGHVS and FQNEAQ. This CDR3 contains 15 residues.

The chain employs TRBV19 and TRBJ1-6; 9 nucleotides agree with TRBD1. Germline values: CDR1 LNHDA, CDR2 SQIVND (reference sequence). Trimming at V came to 6 bases and at J to 10 bases, leaving 16 bases not matched to a gene. This CDR3 is 17 amino acids long. In DNA, the CDR3 is TGTGCCAGTAGGCCCGGGACCGGGACAGGGTCCCAGTCACCCCTCCACTTT. The encoded protein is CASRPGTGTGSQSPLHF.

This clonotype occurred once. The gene calls are TRBV19 and TRBJ2-1, with TRBD1 identical over 7 bases. The CDR3 extends over 14 amino acids. CDR1 and CDR2 from the germline V gene are LNHDA and SQIVND (reference sequence). Trimming removed 6 bases from V and 9 bases from J; junction bases left unmatched: 11. The CDR3 sequence: CASSLTGKGVEQFF. Here the CDR3 DNA reads TGTGCCAGTAGCCTGACAGGGAAAGGTGTTGAGCAGTTCTTC.

In the case of this clonotype: A read error may be the cause here, since a much bigger clone is one base away. The rearrangement joins TRBV27 to TRBJ1-4; D is undetermined. The germline V gene encodes CDR1 MNHEY and CDR2 SMNVEV (reference sequence). The CDR3 is made up of 14 amino acids. Here the CDR3 reads CASSFTTRGEKLLF. For the CDR3, the DNA is TGTGCCAGCAGTTTTACAACTAGAGGTGAAAAACTGCTTTTT.

This clonotype has more than one count but fewer than ten. The chain joins TRBV5-1 to TRBJ2-1; 7 bases align to TRBD1. The V and J ends lost 0 bases and 3 bases, in that order; junction bases with no gene match: 3. Germline-derived CDR1 and CDR2 are SGHRS and YFSETQ. The CDR3 length is 15 residues. The CDR3 spells CASSLEGTVYNEQFF. The CDR3 region has the DNA TGCGCCAGCAGCTTGGAAGGGACAGTCTACAATGAGCAGTTCTTC.

This clonotype came up a few times. This rearrangement joins TRBV7-9 to TRBJ2-7, with D possibly TRBD1 on 6 matching bases. The CDR3 runs to 14 residues. V was cut by 5 bases and J by 3 bases, with 14 bases left in between. Germline V gene lookup returns CDR1 SEHNR and CDR2 FQNEAQ (reference sequence). CDR3 sequence reads: CASSPSTGGYEQYF. CDR3 in DNA: TGTGCCAGCAGCCCTTCGACAGGAGGCTACGAGCAGTACTTC.